This T cell receptor (beta chain) was captured in a study of post-analysis software for immune sequencing data. About the research overall: Secondary progressive, relapsing-remitting and progressive-relapsing multiple sclerosis were among the included disease courses.

Study observations and caveats: TRBV5-6, TRBV5-1 and TRBV20-1 belonged to a set of about 5 TRBV segments that were more frequent in patients than controls. Significantly decreased normalized Chao1 diversity was recorded for multiple sclerosis patients relative to controls.

The germline V gene encodes CDR1 MNHNY and CDR2 SVGAGI (reference sequence). J was trimmed by 8 bases and V by 0 bases; bases with no gene match: 4. CDR3 size: 15 residues. As to this clonotype: What it recognizes is unknown.

Built from TCR beta cDNA, the libraries had unique molecular identifiers in them. Each batch of about 0.95 to 11 million T cells produced hundreds of thousands of cDNA molecules. TCRdb redid the calling of the PCR reads with MiXCR, one entry per CDR3 protein. Here the sample spans approximately 690,000 distinct CDR3 sequences, around 60% being singletons. The TCR was taken from a girl aged 2-10 years with multiple sclerosis. J is TRBJ1-6 and V is TRBV6-6, with 7 bases lining up with TRBD1. The sequenced sample was blood. This chain's CDR3 is CASSYSSGGDSPLHF. CDR3 bases: TGTGCCAGCAGTTACTCTTCAGGGGGAGATTCACCCCTCCACTTT.